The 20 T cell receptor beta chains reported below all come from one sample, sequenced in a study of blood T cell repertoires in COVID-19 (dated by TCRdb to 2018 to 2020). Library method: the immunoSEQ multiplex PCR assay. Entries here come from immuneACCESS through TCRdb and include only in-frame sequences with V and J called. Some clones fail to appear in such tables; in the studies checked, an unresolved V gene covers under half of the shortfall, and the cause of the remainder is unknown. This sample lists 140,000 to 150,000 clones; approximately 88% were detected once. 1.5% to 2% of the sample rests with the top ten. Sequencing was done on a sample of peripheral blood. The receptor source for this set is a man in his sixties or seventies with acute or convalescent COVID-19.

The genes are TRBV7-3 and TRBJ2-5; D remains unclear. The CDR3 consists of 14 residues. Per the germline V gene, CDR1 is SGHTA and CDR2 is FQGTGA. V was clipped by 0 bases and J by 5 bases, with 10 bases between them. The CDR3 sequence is CASSLTAGQETQYF. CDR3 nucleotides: TGTGCCAGCAGCTTAACGGCAGGCCAGGAGACCCAGTACTTC.

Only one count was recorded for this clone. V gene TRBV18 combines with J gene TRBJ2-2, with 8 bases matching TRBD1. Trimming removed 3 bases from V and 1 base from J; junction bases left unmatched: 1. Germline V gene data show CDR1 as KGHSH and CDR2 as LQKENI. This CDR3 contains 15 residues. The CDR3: CASSPDRGNTGELFF. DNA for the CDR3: TGTGCCAGCTCACCCGACAGGGGGAACACCGGGGAGCTGTTTTTT.

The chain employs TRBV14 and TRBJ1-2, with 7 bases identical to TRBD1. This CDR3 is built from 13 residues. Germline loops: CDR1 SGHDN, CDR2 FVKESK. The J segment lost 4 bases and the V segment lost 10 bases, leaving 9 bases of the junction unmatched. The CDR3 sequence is CAINRGLGYGYTF. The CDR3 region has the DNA TGTGCCATCAATAGGGGGCTAGGCTATGGCTACACCTTC.

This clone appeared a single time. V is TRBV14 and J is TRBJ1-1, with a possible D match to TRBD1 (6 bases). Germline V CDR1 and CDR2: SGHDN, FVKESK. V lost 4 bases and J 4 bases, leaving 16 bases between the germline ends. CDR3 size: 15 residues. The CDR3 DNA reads TGTGCCAGCAGCCTCCTCTCGGGGGGCGGCACTGAAGCTTTCTTT. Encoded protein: CASSLLSGGGTEAFF. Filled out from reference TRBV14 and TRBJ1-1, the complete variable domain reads EAGVTQFPSHSVIEKGQTVTLRCDPISGHDNLYWYRRVMGKEIKFLLHFVKESKQDESGMPNNRFLAERTGGTYSTLKVQPAELEDSGVYFCASSLLSGGGTEAFFGQGTRLTVV.

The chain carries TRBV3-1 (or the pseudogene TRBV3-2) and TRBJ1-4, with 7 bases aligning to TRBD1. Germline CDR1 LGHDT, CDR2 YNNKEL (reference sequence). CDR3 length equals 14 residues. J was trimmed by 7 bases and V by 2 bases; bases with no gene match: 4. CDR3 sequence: CASSQRGDSEKLFF. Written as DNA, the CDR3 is TGTGCCAGCAGCCAAAGGGGGGACAGTGAAAAACTGTTTTTT.

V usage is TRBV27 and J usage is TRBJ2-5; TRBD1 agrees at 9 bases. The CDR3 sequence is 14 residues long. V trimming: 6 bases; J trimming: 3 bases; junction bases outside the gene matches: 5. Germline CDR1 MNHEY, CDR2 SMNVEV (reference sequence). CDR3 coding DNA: TGTGCCAGCAGGGACAGGGGCGGGGAAGAGACCCAGTACTTC. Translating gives CASRDRGGEETQYF.

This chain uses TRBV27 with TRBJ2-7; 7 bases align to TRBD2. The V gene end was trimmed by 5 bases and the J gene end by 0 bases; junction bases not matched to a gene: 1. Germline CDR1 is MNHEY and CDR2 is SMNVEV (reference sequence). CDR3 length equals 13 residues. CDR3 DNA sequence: TGTGCCAGCAGTACTAGCGCCTCCTACGAGCAGTACTTC. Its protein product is CASSTSASYEQYF.

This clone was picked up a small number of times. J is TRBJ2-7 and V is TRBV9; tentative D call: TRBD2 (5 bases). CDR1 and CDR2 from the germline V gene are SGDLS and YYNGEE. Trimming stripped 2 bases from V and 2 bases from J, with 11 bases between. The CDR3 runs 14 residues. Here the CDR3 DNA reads TGTGCCAGCAGCGTCCAGGAGAGGGCCTACGAGCAGTACTTC. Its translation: CASSVQERAYEQYF.

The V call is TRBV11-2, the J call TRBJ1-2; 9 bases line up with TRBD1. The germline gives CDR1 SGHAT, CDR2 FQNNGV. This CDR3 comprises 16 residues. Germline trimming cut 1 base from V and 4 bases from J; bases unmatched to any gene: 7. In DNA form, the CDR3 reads TGTGCCAGCAGCTTAGGAGGGACAGGGACTGTCTATGGCTACACCTTC. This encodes CASSLGGTGTVYGYTF.

The CDR3 reads CASKPGTELFLYGYTF. In DNA, the CDR3 is TGTGCCAGCAAGCCCGGGACAGAACTCTTCCTCTATGGCTACACCTTC. This chain links TRBV28 with TRBJ1-2; 7 nucleotides match TRBD1. The V gene's germline CDR1 is MDHEN and CDR2 SYDVKM. CDR3 length: 16 residues. After removal of 7 bases from V and 4 bases from J, the junction contained 15 bases not matched to a gene.

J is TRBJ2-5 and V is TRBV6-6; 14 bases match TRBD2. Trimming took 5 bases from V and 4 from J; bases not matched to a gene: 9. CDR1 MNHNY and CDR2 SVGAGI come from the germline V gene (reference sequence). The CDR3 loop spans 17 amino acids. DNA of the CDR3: TGTGCCAGCAGTCACCTCTCGACTAGCGGGGGGGCAGAGACCCAGTACTTC. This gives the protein CASSHLSTSGGAETQYF.

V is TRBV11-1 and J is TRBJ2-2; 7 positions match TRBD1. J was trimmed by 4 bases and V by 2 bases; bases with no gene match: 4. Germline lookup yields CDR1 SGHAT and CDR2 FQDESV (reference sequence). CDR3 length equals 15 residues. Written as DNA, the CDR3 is TGTGCCAGCAGCTTAAACAGGGGTGCCACCGGGGAGCTGTTTTTT. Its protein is CASSLNRGATGELFF.

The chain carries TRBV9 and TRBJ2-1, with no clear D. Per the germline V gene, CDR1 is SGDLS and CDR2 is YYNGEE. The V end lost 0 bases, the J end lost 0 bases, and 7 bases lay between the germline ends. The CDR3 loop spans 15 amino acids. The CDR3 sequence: CASSVATGSYNEQFF. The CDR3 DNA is TGTGCCAGCAGCGTAGCGACGGGCTCCTACAATGAGCAGTTCTTC.

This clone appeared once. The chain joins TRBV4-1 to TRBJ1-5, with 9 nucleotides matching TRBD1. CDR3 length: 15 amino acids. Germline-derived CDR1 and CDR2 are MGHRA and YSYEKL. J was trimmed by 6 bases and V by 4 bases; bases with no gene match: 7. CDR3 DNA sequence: TGCGCCAGCAGCCGACAGGGGGTGTCTATTCAGCCCCAGCATTTT. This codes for CASSRQGVSIQPQHF.

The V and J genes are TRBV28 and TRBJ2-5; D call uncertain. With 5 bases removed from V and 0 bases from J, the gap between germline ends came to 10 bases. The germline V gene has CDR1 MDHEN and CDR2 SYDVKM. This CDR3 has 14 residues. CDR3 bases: TGTGCCAGCAGTCCCTTCGGGTACCAAGAGACCCAGTACTTC. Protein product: CASSPFGYQETQYF.

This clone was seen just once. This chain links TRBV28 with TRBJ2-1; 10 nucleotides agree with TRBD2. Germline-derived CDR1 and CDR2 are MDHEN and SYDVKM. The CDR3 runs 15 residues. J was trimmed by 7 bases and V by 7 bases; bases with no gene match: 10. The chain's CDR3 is CASTQAAGGVNEQFF. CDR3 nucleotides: TGTGCCAGCACCCAGGCAGCGGGAGGGGTGAATGAGCAGTTCTTC.

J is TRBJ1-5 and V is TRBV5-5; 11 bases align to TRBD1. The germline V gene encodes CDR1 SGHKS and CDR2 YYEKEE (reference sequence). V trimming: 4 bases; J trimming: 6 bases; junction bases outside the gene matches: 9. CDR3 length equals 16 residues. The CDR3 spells CASSGRTGGGGQPQHF. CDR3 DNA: TGTGCCAGCAGCGGGCGGACAGGGGGCGGCGGTCAGCCCCAGCATTTT. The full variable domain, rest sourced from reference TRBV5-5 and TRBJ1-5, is DAGVTQSPTHLIKTRGQQVTLRCSPISGHKSVSWYQQVLGQGPQFIFQYYEKEERGRGNFPDRFSARQFPNYSSELNVNALLLGDSALYLCASSGRTGGGGQPQHFGDGTRLSIL.

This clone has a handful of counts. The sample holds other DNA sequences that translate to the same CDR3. This CDR3 is CASSPGQGANYGYTF. CDR3 coding DNA: TGCGCCAGCAGCCCGGGACAGGGGGCCAACTATGGCTACACCTTC. This chain connects TRBV4-1 to TRBJ1-2; 12 bases map to TRBD1. V shed 4 bases, J shed 2 bases, and the junction held 2 bases outside the gene matches. There are 15 residues in the CDR3. Germline-derived CDR1 and CDR2 are MGHRA and YSYEKL.

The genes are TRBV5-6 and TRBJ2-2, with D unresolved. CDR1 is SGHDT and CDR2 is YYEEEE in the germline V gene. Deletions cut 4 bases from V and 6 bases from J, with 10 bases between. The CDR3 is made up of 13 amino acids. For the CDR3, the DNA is TGTGCCAGCAGCCCCCCCCGGGCCGGGGAGCTGTTTTTT. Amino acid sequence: CASSPPRAGELFF.

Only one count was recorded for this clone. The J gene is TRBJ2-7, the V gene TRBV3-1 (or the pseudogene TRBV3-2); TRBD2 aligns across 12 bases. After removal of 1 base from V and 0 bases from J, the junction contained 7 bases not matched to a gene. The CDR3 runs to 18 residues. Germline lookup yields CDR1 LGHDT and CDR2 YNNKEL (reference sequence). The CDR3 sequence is CASSQGVLAGGSSYEQYF. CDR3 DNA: TGTGCCAGCAGCCAAGGGGTACTAGCGGGGGGATCCTCCTACGAGCAGTACTTC.